This T cell receptor (beta chain) was captured in a study of shared clonotypes between healthy human individuals. CDR3 length: 14 residues. The V end lost 6 bases, the J end lost 1 base, and 9 bases lay between the germline ends. In germline, CDR1 is MNHNS, CDR2 SASEGT. Every contributor of samples was a Caucasian grown-up residing in Nashville, Tennessee. Generated by immunoSEQ multiplex PCR, the TCRdb table keeps only in-frame clones and is missing some. The sample has under 1,100,000 clones, roughly 70% seen once. Sequenced sample: memory CD4+ T cells sorted from blood. Subset of the sample: CD45RA-negative fraction. This TCR was recovered from a young man in good health. The V call is TRBV6-1, the J call TRBJ2-2; no definite D call. CDR3 protein: CASRSEMNTGELFF. The DNA for the CDR3 is TGTGCCAGCAGATCAGAGATGAACACCGGGGAGCTGTTTTTT.